The clone carrying this T cell receptor beta chain has at least ten counts. Its antigen is not identified. During its preparation, the TCRbeta library received unique molecular identifiers. TCRdb re-derived calls from the PCR reads in MiXCR, one entry per CDR3 protein. The sample lists just over 950,000 distinct CDR3 sequences, about 26% occurring once. These data belong to a study of T-cell reconstitution after alpha-beta-depleted transplantation in children. Findings and caveats of the study: Surviving thymic progenitors and recipient T cells were the source of high TCRbeta diversity at day 60 in some patients. The authors attributed T-cell counts and diversity one year after transplant mostly to newly produced T cells. After transplant, at about two months, alpha-beta T cells were reportedly derived from several hundred expanded graft clones.

CDR1 and CDR2 (germline): MDHEN, SYDVKM. This CDR3 comprises 14 residues. The V gene lost 1 base and the J gene lost 6 bases, with 9 bases spanning the gap. V and J are TRBV28 and TRBJ2-2; the D gene is possibly TRBD1 (5 bases). This receptor was identified in a boy younger than two who had a stem cell transplant for SCID, so the T cells may come from the graft donor. This specimen was PBMCs, mostly from graft donor cells, taken 360 days after TCRalphabeta/CD19-depleted stem cell transplant. CDR3 in amino acids: CASSLSQGPGELFF. As DNA, the CDR3 is TGTGCCAGCAGTTTATCCCAGGGTCCCGGGGAGCTGTTTTTT.